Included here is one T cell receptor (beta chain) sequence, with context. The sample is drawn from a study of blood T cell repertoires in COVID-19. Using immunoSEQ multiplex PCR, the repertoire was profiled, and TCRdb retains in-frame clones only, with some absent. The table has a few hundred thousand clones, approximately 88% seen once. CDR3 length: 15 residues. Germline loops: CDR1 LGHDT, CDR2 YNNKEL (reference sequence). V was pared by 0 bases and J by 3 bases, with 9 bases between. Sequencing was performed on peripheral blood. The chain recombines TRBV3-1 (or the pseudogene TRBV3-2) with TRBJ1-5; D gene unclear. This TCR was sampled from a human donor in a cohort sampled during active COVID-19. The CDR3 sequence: CASSQDARSNQPQHF. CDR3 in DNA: TGTGCCAGCAGCCAAGACGCCCGGTCCAATCAGCCCCAGCATTTT.